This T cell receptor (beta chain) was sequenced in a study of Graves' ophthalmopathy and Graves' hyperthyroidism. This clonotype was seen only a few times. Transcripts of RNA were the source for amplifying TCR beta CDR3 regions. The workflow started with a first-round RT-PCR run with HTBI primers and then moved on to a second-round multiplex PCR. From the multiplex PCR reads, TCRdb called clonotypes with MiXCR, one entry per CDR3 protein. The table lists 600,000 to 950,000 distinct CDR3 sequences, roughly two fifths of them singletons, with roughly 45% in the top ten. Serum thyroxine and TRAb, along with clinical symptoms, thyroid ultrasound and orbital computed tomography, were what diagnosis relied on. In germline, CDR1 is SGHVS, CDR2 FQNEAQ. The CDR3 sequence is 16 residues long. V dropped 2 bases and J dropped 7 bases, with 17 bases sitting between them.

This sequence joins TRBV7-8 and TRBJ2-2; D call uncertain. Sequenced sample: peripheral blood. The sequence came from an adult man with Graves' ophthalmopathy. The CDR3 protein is CASSLNPGFNLGELFF. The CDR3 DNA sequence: TGTGCCAGCAGCTTAAATCCGGGTTTCAATCTCGGGGAGCTGTTTTTT.